This T cell receptor (beta chain) stems from a study of shared clonotypes between healthy human individuals. Germline CDR1 and CDR2: PRHDT and FYEKMQ (reference sequence). The CDR3 loop spans 16 amino acids. J was trimmed by 3 bases and V by 5 bases; bases with no gene match: 12. Here immunoSEQ multiplex PCR was the method, and the copy in TCRdb shows in-frame clones only, minus some. The data contain around 2,100,000 clones, 85% to 95% of them singletons. Naive CD8 populations comprised CD45RO-negative cells positively selected for CCR7, excluding terminally differentiated effector memory CD45RA+ cells.

The specimen sequenced was naive CD8+ T cells sorted from blood. The rearrangement joins TRBV13 to TRBJ2-5, with 7 bases that match TRBD2. The receptor's source is a man younger than 35 in good health. CDR3 loop: CASSTRVGGMEETQYF. CDR3 nucleotides: TGTGCCAGCAGCACAAGAGTGGGGGGGATGGAAGAGACCCAGTACTTC.